The rows below give T cell receptor beta chains drawn from one sample of a study of CD8 T cells in ankylosing spondylitis. TCRdb reanalysed the 5' RACE reads using MiXCR and keeps one entry per CDR3 protein. Seen here are some 37,000 distinct CDR3 sequences, approximately 17% observed once, and the top ten hold 35% to 50%. Sequencing was carried out using blood. Every receptor here comes from a male donor with ankylosing spondylitis or in good health (not recorded which). Both conserved end residues are part of each CDR3. The order of the fields is D gene, clone size, V gene, J gene, CDR3 DNA, CDR3 protein. D genes are given only for firm matches. A row's size may be missing; if present it is once, few, many or a size class.

D: TRBD2; size: few; V: TRBV5-1; J: TRBJ2-2; DNA: TGCGCCAGCAGCCCAACTAGCGCAAACACCGGGGAGCTGTTTTTT; CDR3: CASSPTSANTGELFF
D: TRBD1; size: few; V: TRBV10-3; J: TRBJ1-5; DNA: TGTGCCACTACCGCCGGGACAGCCAATCAGCCCCAGCATTTT; CDR3: CATTAGTANQPQHF
D: -; size: many; V: TRBV5-1; J: TRBJ2-2; DNA: TGCGCCAGCAGCTTGGTCAGGGCGAACACCGGGGAGCTGTTTTTT; CDR3: CASSLVRANTGELFF
D: -; size: -; V: TRBV2; J: TRBJ1-4; DNA: TGTGCCACCGCAACGATCCTTAATGAAAAACTGTTTTTT; CDR3: CATATILNEKLFF
D: -; size: many; V: TRBV12-3/TRBV12-4; J: TRBJ1-1; DNA: TGTGCCAGCAGATCAACAGGTTTGAACACTGAAGCTTTCTTT; CDR3: CASRSTGLNTEAFF
D: -; size: few; V: TRBV5-1; J: TRBJ2-2; DNA: TGCGCCAGCAGCTTCGGGGGCCCGAAGAACACCGGGGAGCTGTTTTTT; CDR3: CASSFGGPKNTGELFF
D: -; size: many; V: TRBV7-2; J: TRBJ2-3; DNA: TGTGCCAGCAGCTTAGGGGGGACAAGCACAGATACGCAGTATTTT; CDR3: CASSLGGTSTDTQYF
D: -; size: -; V: TRBV6-5; J: TRBJ1-1; DNA: TGTGCCAGCAGTTACTCGAGCAGGGGAGCTGAAGCTTTCTTT; CDR3: CASSYSSRGAEAFF
D: TRBD1; size: -; V: TRBV28; J: TRBJ1-5; DNA: TGTGCCAGCAGTTCCCGACAGGGTTGGAATCAGCCCCAGCATTTT; CDR3: CASSSRQGWNQPQHF
D: TRBD2; size: -; V: TRBV28; J: TRBJ2-3; DNA: TGTGCCAGCAGTCCCTTGGGGAGGGGAGATACGCAGTATTTT; CDR3: CASSPLGRGDTQYF
D: -; size: many; V: TRBV29-1; J: TRBJ1-4; DNA: TGCAGCGTTGAAGATCGATATGATGAAAAACTGTTTTTT; CDR3: CSVEDRYDEKLFF
D: -; size: -; V: TRBV5-1; J: TRBJ2-7; DNA: TGCGCCACCGCCTTGCGGCCTAGCGACTCCTACGAGCAGTACTTC; CDR3: CATALRPSDSYEQYF
D: -; size: few; V: TRBV5-1; J: TRBJ1-1; DNA: TGCGCCAGCAGCTTGGGGACAGCCATGAACACTGAAGCTTTCTTT; CDR3: CASSLGTAMNTEAFF
D: -; size: -; V: TRBV20-1; J: TRBJ2-7; DNA: TGCAGTGCTAGAGGGGGCGGGATAGACTACGAGCAGTACTTC; CDR3: CSARGGGIDYEQYF
D: TRBD1; size: -; V: TRBV28; J: TRBJ2-7; DNA: TGTGCCAGCAGTTTAGGGGGACAGAGCTACGAGCAGTACTTC; CDR3: CASSLGGQSYEQYF
D: -; size: many; V: TRBV7-2; J: TRBJ1-1; DNA: TGTGCCAGCAGCTTAGCTGGGGGTAACACTGAAGCTTTCTTT; CDR3: CASSLAGGNTEAFF
D: -; size: -; V: TRBV7-9; J: TRBJ2-2; DNA: TGTGCCAGCAGCCCCCCTGGGGAGAACACCGGGGAGCTGTTTTTT; CDR3: CASSPPGENTGELFF
D: TRBD2; size: -; V: TRBV4-3; J: TRBJ2-2; DNA: TGCGCCAGCAGCCAAGATGTAGGGACTATGGGGTTTTCGGAGCTGTTTTTT; CDR3: CASSQDVGTMGFSELFF
D: TRBD2; size: few; V: TRBV11-2; J: TRBJ2-2; DNA: TGTGCCAGCAGCCCAGCGGGGCCGAACACCGGGGAGCTGTTTTTT; CDR3: CASSPAGPNTGELFF
D: -; size: -; V: TRBV5-5; J: TRBJ2-7; DNA: TGTGCCAGCAGCTTGGCCTTTACTGGCCAGGGTTACGAGCAGTACTTC; CDR3: CASSLAFTGQGYEQYF
D: TRBD1; size: many; V: TRBV7-2; J: TRBJ2-2; DNA: TGTGCCAGCAGCCTACCGACAGGGGGCACCGGGGAGCTGTTTTTT; CDR3: CASSLPTGGTGELFF
D: -; size: -; V: TRBV5-1; J: TRBJ2-1; DNA: TGCGCCAGCAGCTTAGGCGGGATTTACAATGAGCAGTTCTTC; CDR3: CASSLGGIYNEQFF
D: TRBD2; size: -; V: TRBV28; J: TRBJ2-1; DNA: TGTGCCAGCAGTTTGGCTAGCGGGAGGTCCAATGAGCAGTTCTTC; CDR3: CASSLASGRSNEQFF
D: TRBD2; size: few; V: TRBV20-1; J: TRBJ2-5; DNA: TGCAGTGCTAGAGTAGGGACTAGCGAAGAGACCCAGTACTTC; CDR3: CSARVGTSEETQYF
D: -; size: -; V: TRBV5-1; J: TRBJ2-3; DNA: TGCGCCAGCAGCTTGGGGGGACGTCTTTTGGATACGCAGTATTTT; CDR3: CASSLGGRLLDTQYF
D: TRBD2; size: -; V: TRBV6-5; J: TRBJ2-5; DNA: TGTGCCAGCAGCCGGACTAGCTGGGAGACCCAGTACTTC; CDR3: CASSRTSWETQYF
D: TRBD1; size: -; V: TRBV27; J: TRBJ1-1; DNA: TGTGCCAGCAGTGAGGACAGGGGAAGGATGAACACTGAAGCTTTCTTT; CDR3: CASSEDRGRMNTEAFF
D: TRBD2; size: -; V: TRBV4-3; J: TRBJ2-7; DNA: TGCGCCAGCAGCCAAGATTACGGGAGGATCTACGAGCAGTACTTC; CDR3: CASSQDYGRIYEQYF
D: TRBD2; size: -; V: TRBV12-3/TRBV12-4; J: TRBJ2-7; DNA: TGTGCCAGCAGTCTTGCAGCGGGAAACTCCTACGAGCAGTACTTC; CDR3: CASSLAAGNSYEQYF
D: -; size: -; V: TRBV5-1; J: TRBJ2-5; DNA: TGCGCCAGCAGCTTGGGGTCAGGGCAAGAGACCCAGTACTTC; CDR3: CASSLGSGQETQYF
D: TRBD1; size: -; V: TRBV14; J: TRBJ2-2; DNA: TGTGCCAGCAGCCGACAGGGGCCGACGAACACCGGGGAGCTGTTTTTT; CDR3: CASSRQGPTNTGELFF
D: -; size: -; V: TRBV7-9; J: TRBJ2-5; DNA: TGTGCCAGCAGCTTAGGAACAGGTCTTCAAGAGACCCAGTACTTC; CDR3: CASSLGTGLQETQYF
D: -; size: -; V: TRBV7-9; J: TRBJ2-2; DNA: TGTGCCAGCAGCCACCCCGCCGGGGAGCTGTTTTTT; CDR3: CASSHPAGELFF
D: TRBD1; size: -; V: TRBV7-2; J: TRBJ1-5; DNA: TGTGCCAGCAGCACGACAGGGAGTGGCAGTCAGCCCCAGCATTTT; CDR3: CASSTTGSGSQPQHF
D: TRBD2; size: -; V: TRBV7-9; J: TRBJ2-7; DNA: TGTGCCAGCAGCTTAATTTCCGGGACTAGACCTTACGAGCAGTACTTC; CDR3: CASSLISGTRPYEQYF
D: TRBD2; size: -; V: TRBV14; J: TRBJ2-1; DNA: TGTGCCAGCAGCCAGAGAGGACTAGCGGGTCTTAATGAGCAGTTCTTC; CDR3: CASSQRGLAGLNEQFF
D: TRBD1; size: few; V: TRBV29-1; J: TRBJ2-7; DNA: TGCAGCGTTCGGTCAGGGGGCAACGAGCAGTACTTC; CDR3: CSVRSGGNEQYF
D: -; size: few; V: TRBV5-1; J: TRBJ1-1; DNA: TGCGCCAGCAGCCTAACAGGGCGGCGGACTGAAGCTTTCTTT; CDR3: CASSLTGRRTEAFF
D: TRBD2; size: few; V: TRBV20-1; J: TRBJ2-5; DNA: TGCAGTGCTAGAGCTAGCGGGGTATCGGAGACCCAGTACTTC; CDR3: CSARASGVSETQYF
D: -; size: few; V: TRBV27; J: TRBJ2-4; DNA: TGTGCCAGTGGGGACGGGGGCGAAAACATTCAGTACTTC; CDR3: CASGDGGENIQYF
D: TRBD2; size: few; V: TRBV5-1; J: TRBJ2-2; DNA: TGCGCCAGCAGCGGGGACGGACTAGCGGTGAACACCGGGGAGCTGTTTTTT; CDR3: CASSGDGLAVNTGELFF
D: -; size: few; V: TRBV25-1; J: TRBJ2-1; DNA: TGTGCCAGCAGTGACTATTCGAATGAGCAGTTCTTC; CDR3: CASSDYSNEQFF
D: -; size: few; V: TRBV29-1; J: TRBJ2-7; DNA: TGCAGCGTTGAGGCATCCTACGAGCAGTACTTC; CDR3: CSVEASYEQYF
D: TRBD2; size: many; V: TRBV24-1; J: TRBJ2-1; DNA: TGTGCCACCAGTGACGGACTAGCGGGAGGCTTATATGAGCAGTTCTTC; CDR3: CATSDGLAGGLYEQFF
D: -; size: -; V: TRBV5-1; J: TRBJ2-1; DNA: TGCGCCAGCAGTTGGGCCCGGGTGGAGTCCTACAATGAGCAGTTCTTC; CDR3: CASSWARVESYNEQFF
D: -; size: -; V: TRBV20-1; J: TRBJ2-1; DNA: TGCAGTGCTCGTCGGAAGGGGGTCCCCGAGAATGAGCAGTTCTTC; CDR3: CSARRKGVPENEQFF
D: TRBD1; size: few; V: TRBV12-3/TRBV12-4; J: TRBJ2-1; DNA: TGTGCCAGCAGTTTCCCCGGGACAGGGGGTAACAATGAGCAGTTCTTC; CDR3: CASSFPGTGGNNEQFF
D: TRBD2; size: many; V: TRBV7-2; J: TRBJ2-1; DNA: TGTGCCAGCAGCTTAGGGCTAGCGGGAGGGCTTAATAATGAGCAGTTCTTC; CDR3: CASSLGLAGGLNNEQFF
D: -; size: once; V: TRBV25-1; J: TRBJ2-1; DNA: TGTGCCAGCAGAGAAACAACGGCCTCCTACAATGAGCAGTTCTTC; CDR3: CASRETTASYNEQFF
D: -; size: -; V: TRBV29-1; J: TRBJ2-3; DNA: TGCAGCGCTGAAGGATGGTTTAGCACAGATACGCAGTATTTT; CDR3: CSAEGWFSTDTQYF
D: TRBD1; size: few; V: TRBV10-3; J: TRBJ2-7; DNA: TGTGCCATCAGTGATAGCGTAGTGTCAGGGGGCTCCTACGAGCAGTACTTC; CDR3: CAISDSVVSGGSYEQYF
D: -; size: few; V: TRBV5-1; J: TRBJ2-1; DNA: TGCGCCAGCAGCTTAGCTTTCTCCTACAATGAGCAGTTCTTC; CDR3: CASSLAFSYNEQFF
D: TRBD1; size: -; V: TRBV7-6; J: TRBJ2-2; DNA: TGTGCCAGCAGCCTACCCGGGACAGGGGTCTCCGGGGAGCTGTTTTTT; CDR3: CASSLPGTGVSGELFF
D: TRBD1; size: -; V: TRBV12-3/TRBV12-4; J: TRBJ2-2; DNA: TGTGCCAGCAGTCCCCGACAGGGGGCGACCGGGGAGCTGTTTTTT; CDR3: CASSPRQGATGELFF
D: -; size: -; V: TRBV6-1; J: TRBJ2-1; DNA: TGTGCCAGCTGGGAGATAGGACAGCACAATGAGCAGTTCTTC; CDR3: CASWEIGQHNEQFF
D: -; size: few; V: TRBV25-1; J: TRBJ2-7; DNA: TGTGCCAGCAGTGACTCAGGCGCGGGGGCAGGGTACGAGCAGTACTTC; CDR3: CASSDSGAGAGYEQYF
D: TRBD1; size: few; V: TRBV5-1; J: TRBJ2-5; DNA: TGCGCCAGCAGCCTACAGGGGGGCGGAGAGACCCAGTACTTC; CDR3: CASSLQGGGETQYF
D: -; size: -; V: TRBV12-3/TRBV12-4; J: TRBJ2-2; DNA: TGTGCCAGCAGTTTCCACACCGGGGAGCTGTTTTTT; CDR3: CASSFHTGELFF